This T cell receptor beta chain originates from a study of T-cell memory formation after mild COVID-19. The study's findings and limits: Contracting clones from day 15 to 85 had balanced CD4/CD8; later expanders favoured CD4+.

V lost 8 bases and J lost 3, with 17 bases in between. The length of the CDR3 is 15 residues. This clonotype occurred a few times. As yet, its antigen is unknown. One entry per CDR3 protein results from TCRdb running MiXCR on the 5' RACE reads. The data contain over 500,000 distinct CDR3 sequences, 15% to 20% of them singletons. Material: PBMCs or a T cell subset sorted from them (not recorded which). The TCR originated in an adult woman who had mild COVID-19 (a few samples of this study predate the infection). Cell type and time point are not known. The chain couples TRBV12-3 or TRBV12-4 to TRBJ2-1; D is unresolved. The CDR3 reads CASYPRLGIYNEQFF. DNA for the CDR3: TGTGCCAGCTACCCCAGGCTAGGGATCTACAATGAGCAGTTCTTC.